This passage covers 13 T cell receptor beta chains from one sample sequenced in a study of T-cell reconstitution after alpha-beta-depleted transplantation in children listed by TCRdb under 2016. Receptor libraries were prepared by PCR. Sequenced using an Illumina HiSeq 2500. TCR library preparation used molecular barcoding, with unique molecular identifiers applied to normalize quantification of the TCRbeta repertoire. Starting from the raw public reads, TCRdb applied fastp trimming at Q25, assembled clones with MiXCR and retained in-frame beta chains. Rows with a matching CDR3 protein are joined into one entry that keeps the most common DNA and genes. In this sample the table shows a few hundred thousand distinct CDR3 sequences, approximately 12% of which occur a single time. The ten biggest clones cover 5% to 6% of the sample. The sample in question was PBMCs from the stem cell graft donor, obtained from the stem cell graft. These receptors came from a human donor who donated a stem cell graft to a child with combined immunodeficiency.

This clonotype was counted many times. V is TRBV29-1 and J is TRBJ2-4; D is perhaps TRBD2 (5 bases). The CDR3 length is 13 residues. CDR1 and CDR2 from the germline V gene are SQVTM and ANQGSEA. Trimming stripped 0 bases from V and 6 bases from J, with 9 bases between. DNA for the CDR3: TGCAGCGTTGAAGACGGGGTCCGAAACATTCAGTACTTC. The encoded protein is CSVEDGVRNIQYF.

The chain combines TRBV6-2 or TRBV6-3 with TRBJ2-3; D may be TRBD1 or TRBD2 (6 bases each). The CDR3 contains 15 residues. The V gene lost 4 bases and the J gene lost 7 bases, with 18 bases spanning the gap. Per the germline V gene, CDR1 is MNHEY and CDR2 is SVGEGT. The CDR3 loop reads CASSFRGLASNTQYF. Here the CDR3 DNA reads TGTGCCAGCAGTTTTCGGGGGCTGGCTTCGAATACGCAGTATTTT.

This clonotype was observed at least ten times. This chain joins TRBV25-1 and TRBJ1-2; 10 bases are a match to TRBD1. V was pared by 0 bases and J by 5 bases, with 3 bases of the junction left unmatched. Germline values: CDR1 MGHDK, CDR2 SYGVNS. The CDR3 spans 15 residues. CDR3 coding DNA: TGTGCCAGCAGTGAATACGACAGGGGGCGGTATGGCTACACCTTC. Protein: CASSEYDRGRYGYTF.

This clonotype was seen repeatedly, ten times or more. V usage is TRBV12-3 or TRBV12-4 and J usage is TRBJ2-3, with 9 nucleotides matching TRBD2. This CDR3 is 15 amino acids long. V gave up 7 bases and J gave up 4 bases; unmatched junction bases: 9. The CDR3 DNA is TGTGCCAGCAACAAAGCGGGGGGCTGGGCAGATACGCAGTATTTT. Protein product: CASNKAGGWADTQYF.

This rearrangement joins TRBV28 to TRBJ2-7; perhaps TRBD2 as D (6 bases). V was shortened by 7 bases and J by 1 base, with 11 bases between the two germline ends. The CDR3 is 13 amino acids. Germline CDR1 MDHEN, CDR2 SYDVKM. For the CDR3, the DNA is TGTGCCAGCACTCGCGGGGTGTCCTACGAGCAGTACTTC. Amino acid sequence: CASTRGVSYEQYF.

This clonotype occurred many times. The chain employs TRBV6-5 and TRBJ1-6; 7 positions agree with TRBD1. The V gene end was trimmed by 0 bases and the J gene end by 7 bases; junction bases not matched to a gene: 9. The length of the CDR3 is 17 residues. CDR1 and CDR2 from the germline V gene are MNHEY and SVGAGI. In DNA, the CDR3 is TGTGCCAGCAGTTACTCGCTACGTGGACAGGAGAATTCACCCCTCCACTTT. This sequence encodes CASSYSLRGQENSPLHF.

This clonotype showed up many times. This rearrangement joins TRBV20-1 to TRBJ2-5; D gene ambiguous. Trimming pared 3 bases from V and 5 bases from J, leaving 10 bases between. The CDR3 spans 12 residues. Per germline, CDR1 DFQATT and CDR2 SNEGSKA (reference sequence). The CDR3 DNA reads TGCAGTGCTAGGTCCCCTGAGGAGACCCAGTACTTC. It translates to CSARSPEETQYF.

In its sample, this clonotype was seen a few times. The V gene is TRBV9, the J gene TRBJ2-1, with TRBD2 identical over 13 bases. CDR1 is SGDLS and CDR2 is YYNGEE in the germline V gene. Trimming removed 4 bases from V and 8 bases from J; junction bases left unmatched: 12. This CDR3 comprises 17 residues. DNA for the CDR3: TGTGCCAGCAGCTTAGCACTCGGGACTAGCGGGATCCATGAGCAGTTCTTC. The encoded protein is CASSLALGTSGIHEQFF.

The V call is TRBV18, the J call TRBJ2-7; D could derive from TRBD1 or TRBD2 (6 bases each). Trimming removed 4 bases at V and 2 bases at J, with 21 bases between. Germline assignment: CDR1 KGHSH and CDR2 LQKENI. The CDR3 is 17 residues long. The CDR3 sequence is CASSQTEGGHGTYEQYF. CDR3 nucleotide sequence: TGTGCCAGCTCACAAACCGAGGGGGGACACGGGACCTACGAGCAGTACTTC.

The rearrangement links TRBV29-1 to TRBJ2-1; unclear D gene. This CDR3 has 17 residues. V was pared by 0 bases and J by 1 base, with 16 bases between. Germline V gene lookup returns CDR1 SQVTM and CDR2 ANQGSEA. The CDR3, as DNA: TGCAGCGTTGAAGATCAGATGGAGACGCCTTCCTACAATGAGCAGTTCTTC. This translates into CSVEDQMETPSYNEQFF.

This clonotype was recorded a few times. V and J are TRBV5-1 and TRBJ2-4; D is perhaps TRBD2 (6 bases). The V end lost 0 bases, the J end lost 5 bases, and 6 bases lay between the germline ends. The CDR3 has 13 residues. Germline V gives CDR1 SGHRS, CDR2 YFSETQ. This CDR3 is CASSLAGENIQYF. In DNA form, the CDR3 reads TGCGCCAGCAGCTTGGCGGGAGAAAACATTCAGTACTTC.

The J gene is TRBJ2-1, the V gene TRBV20-1; the match to TRBD2 covers 7 bases. CDR3 length: 12 amino acids. Germline V lookup: CDR1 DFQATT, CDR2 SNEGSKA (reference sequence). After removal of 4 bases from V and 4 bases from J, the junction contained 1 base not matched to a gene. The chain's CDR3 is CSATGGYNEQFF. CDR3 sequence (DNA): TGCAGTGCTACGGGAGGATACAATGAGCAGTTCTTC.

The chain has TRBV7-2 and TRBJ2-1, with 9 bases identical to TRBD2. CDR3 length equals 15 residues. V lost 3 bases, J lost 3 bases, and 3 bases stayed unmatched. The germline V gene has CDR1 SGHTA and CDR2 FQGNSA. CDR3 sequence: CASSLGTSIYNEQFF. The CDR3 DNA is TGTGCCAGCAGCTTGGGGACTAGCATCTACAATGAGCAGTTCTTC.